This T cell receptor beta chain was sequenced in a study of blood T cell repertoires in COVID-19. Trimming took 3 bases from V and 2 from J; bases not matched to a gene: 7. Germline CDR1 reads SGHRS; CDR2 reads YFSETQ. The CDR3 is made up of 16 amino acids. The protocol was immunoSEQ multiplex PCR, while the TCRdb copy is restricted to in-frame clones and leaves out a portion. The data hold 45,000 or so clones, with under 85% observed a single time. The TCR sequence derives from a human donor in a cohort sampled during active COVID-19. The sequenced sample was peripheral blood. V and J are TRBV5-1 and TRBJ2-7, with 11 bases that match TRBD2. The CDR3: CASSSSSGGFTYEQYF. In nucleotides, the CDR3 is TGCGCCAGCAGCTCATCTAGCGGGGGGTTCACCTACGAGCAGTACTTC.